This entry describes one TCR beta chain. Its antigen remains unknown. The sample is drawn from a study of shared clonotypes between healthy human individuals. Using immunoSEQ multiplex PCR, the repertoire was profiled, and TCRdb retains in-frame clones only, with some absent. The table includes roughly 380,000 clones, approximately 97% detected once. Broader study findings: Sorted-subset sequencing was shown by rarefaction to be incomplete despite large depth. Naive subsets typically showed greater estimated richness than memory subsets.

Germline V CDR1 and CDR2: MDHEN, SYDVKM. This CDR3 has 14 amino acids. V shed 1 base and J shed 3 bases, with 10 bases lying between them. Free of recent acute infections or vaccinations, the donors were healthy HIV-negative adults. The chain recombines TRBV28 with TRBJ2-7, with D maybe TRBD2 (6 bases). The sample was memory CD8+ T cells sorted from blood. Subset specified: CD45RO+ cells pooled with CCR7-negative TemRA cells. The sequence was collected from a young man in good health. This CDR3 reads CASSLLLARYEQYF. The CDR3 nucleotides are TGTGCCAGCAGTTTATTACTAGCACGCTACGAGCAGTACTTC.